This TCR beta chain was obtained from a study of T-cell reconstitution after alpha-beta-depleted transplantation in children. General study findings and limits: Most T-cell counts and diversity one year after the transplant came from T cells that were newly produced. Reportedly, roughly two months post-transplant, alpha-beta T cells arose from several hundred expanded graft clones. Surviving recipient T cells and intrathymic progenitors accounted for some patients' high TCRbeta diversity at day 60.

Unique molecular identifiers were used to barcode this TCRbeta library. TCRdb analysed the PCR reads with MiXCR anew, one entry per CDR3 protein. Here the sample spans approximately 130,000 distinct CDR3 sequences, 9.7% being singletons. This clonotype came up a few times. Its cognate antigen is unknown. V was pared by 4 bases and J by 4 bases, with 10 bases between. The germline V gene has CDR1 ENHRY and CDR2 SYGVKD. The CDR3 spans 14 residues. V usage is TRBV10-3 and J usage is TRBJ2-2, with a tentative D call TRBD2 (5 bases). Sample: PBMCs, mostly from graft donor cells, taken 180 days after TCRalphabeta/CD19-depleted stem cell transplant. The clonotype comes from a girl under two years old who had a stem cell transplant for combined immunodeficiency, so the T cells may come from the graft donor. For the CDR3, the DNA is TGTGCCATCAGTGCGGTGGCGGGCACCGGGGAGCTGTTTTTT. This encodes CAISAVAGTGELFF.